The rows below give T cell receptor beta chains drawn from one sample of a study of regulatory T cells. Generated by immunoSEQ multiplex PCR, the TCRdb table keeps only in-frame clones and is missing some. Of about 15,000 clones listed, 80% to 90% are singletons. Material for sequencing was conventional CD4+ T cells sorted from blood. These TCRs come from a person younger than 45 with CD3G deficiency. Both conserved end residues are part of each CDR3. The D gene is left open where the match is weak. Part of the rows lack a size; the others show once, few, many or a class for expanded clones.

v_gene,d_gene,abundance,j_gene,CDR3nt,CDR3aa
TRBV6-1,TRBD1,.,TRBJ2-3,TGTGCCAGCAGTGAACCGAGTCGAATACAGACAGGGTCGAGCACAGATACGCAGTATTTT,CASSEPSRIQTGSSTDTQYF
TRBV7-2,.,.,TRBJ2-1,TGTGCCAGCAGCTTATATTTTGGGTCGTCAGATGAGCAGTTCTTC,CASSLYFGSSDEQFF
TRBV7-8,.,.,TRBJ2-1,TGTGCCAGCAGCTTAGGGCTAGCCCCCACCTACAATGAGCAGTTCTTC,CASSLGLAPTYNEQFF
TRBV5-1,.,.,TRBJ1-1,TGCGCCAGCAGGACAAGGATTGACACTGAAGCTTTCTTT,CASRTRIDTEAFF
TRBV7-9,TRBD2,.,TRBJ2-3,TGTGCCAGCAGTTTTAGCGGGGGGGCCGGGTTCACAGATACGCAGTATTTT,CASSFSGGAGFTDTQYF
TRBV28,.,.,TRBJ2-6,TGTGCCAGCAGTTCAATGTCCCCGGACCGCGGAGGGGCCAACGTCCTGACTTTC,CASSSMSPDRGGANVLTF
TRBV18,.,few,TRBJ2-5,TGTGCCAGCTCACCGACACTTCAAGAGACCCAGTACTTC,CASSPTLQETQYF
TRBV6-6,.,.,TRBJ1-4,TGTGCCAGCAGTTCGCACAGTAAGAATGAAAAACTGTTTTTT,CASSSHSKNEKLFF
TRBV7-9,TRBD1,.,TRBJ2-4,TGTGCCAGCAGCTTAGAGGGGGCGAGCATTCAGTACTTC,CASSLEGASIQYF
TRBV6-5,.,.,TRBJ1-2,TGTGCCAGCAGTTACGCGGGACCCCCTGGCGGCTACACCTTC,CASSYAGPPGGYTF
TRBV6-1,.,.,TRBJ1-2,TGTGCCAGCAGTGCAGCCTCGCCAAGGACTAACTATGGCTACACCTTC,CASSAASPRTNYGYTF